The 30 T cell receptor beta chains in this list originate from one sample, sequenced in a study of blood T cells in healthy people across ages. A second PCR, run for about 7 to 12 cycles, used a sample-barcoded 5' primer plus a J-beta primer mix. TCRdb fed the 5' RACE reads into MiXCR, producing one record per CDR3 protein. This table holds 650,000 to 1,000,000 distinct CDR3 sequences, roughly 40% found once. The source material was blood. The receptors were gathered from a man between 18 and 35 years old in good health.

The genes are TRBV7-2 and TRBJ1-3; D is perhaps TRBD1 (6 bases). CDR1 and CDR2 (germline): SGHTA, FQGNSA. V lost 5 bases, J lost 4 bases, and 15 bases lay in between. The CDR3 is 15 amino acids. For the CDR3, the DNA is TGTGCCAGCAGCATCCGGGGGGCATCAGGAAACACCATATATTTT. As protein: CASSIRGASGNTIYF.

The V and J genes are TRBV27 and TRBJ1-2; 8 nucleotides align to TRBD1. Trimming cost V 6 bases and J 8 bases; bases outside gene matches: 5. The CDR3 has 12 amino acids. The germline V gene has CDR1 MNHEY and CDR2 SMNVEV (reference sequence). The CDR3 sequence: CASRKQGVGYTF. The CDR3 DNA reads as TGTGCCAGCAGAAAACAGGGGGTAGGCTACACCTTC.

The DNA of the CDR3 is TGCAGTGCTAGAACCACACAGTCCTACGAGCAGTACTTC. Amino acids: CSARTTQSYEQYF. The chain uses TRBV20-1 and TRBJ2-7, with D hard to call. Trimming stripped 2 bases from V and 1 base from J, with 9 bases between. There are 13 residues in the CDR3. Per germline, CDR1 DFQATT and CDR2 SNEGSKA (reference sequence).

The rearrangement uses TRBV6-5 and TRBJ2-5; TRBD2 matches 7 bases. V trimming: 3 bases; J trimming: 1 base; junction bases outside the gene matches: 8. The CDR3 is 16 residues long. Germline V gives CDR1 MNHEY, CDR2 SVGAGI. CDR3 nucleotide sequence: TGTGCCAGCAGTTATTCCGGACTAGGCCGCCAAGAGACCCAGTACTTC. Amino acid sequence: CASSYSGLGRQETQYF.

The CDR3 is CASSDVASTDTQYF. CDR3 in DNA: TGTGCCAGCAGTGACGTGGCGAGCACAGATACGCAGTATTTT. The J gene is TRBJ2-3, the V gene TRBV6-5; D unclear. This CDR3 comprises 14 residues. The V gene lost 5 bases and the J gene lost 0 bases, with 9 bases spanning the gap. The germline V gene has CDR1 MNHEY and CDR2 SVGAGI.

This chain connects TRBV4-3 to TRBJ2-2; 9 bases are shared with TRBD2. Germline CDR1 and CDR2: LGHNA and YSLEER. After removal of 5 bases from V and 3 bases from J, the junction contained 4 bases not matched to a gene. The CDR3 is 15 amino acids. The CDR3 DNA reads TGCGCCAGCAGCTCGGGACTAGCAGACACCGGGGAGCTGTTTTTT. It yields the protein CASSSGLADTGELFF.

This clonotype was counted a few times. The chain has TRBV25-1 and TRBJ1-2; D is possibly TRBD1 (5 bases). The CDR3 spans 12 residues. The germline V gene has CDR1 MGHDK and CDR2 SYGVNS. The V end was cut by 2 bases, the J end by 11 bases, with 12 bases between. The CDR3 nucleotides read TGTGCCAGCAGTGAACGGGACCGAAGATACACCTTC. Its translation: CASSERDRRYTF.

The chain has TRBV10-3 and TRBJ2-5, with 10 bases identical to TRBD2. In germline, CDR1 is ENHRY, CDR2 SYGVKD. The CDR3 covers 15 residues. V shed 10 bases, J shed 4 bases, and the junction held 12 bases outside the gene matches. CDR3 coding DNA: TGTGCCACAGGGTCGAGCGGGGGGGCTCGAGAGACCCAGTACTTC. Translation gives CATGSSGGARETQYF.

This clonotype came up a few times. The CDR3 loop is CASSPLGGYLSYEQYF. The CDR3 DNA follows: TGTGCCAGCAGTCCCCTCGGCGGATACCTCTCCTACGAGCAGTACTTC. J is TRBJ2-7 and V is TRBV27; D not resolved. The germline V gene has CDR1 MNHEY and CDR2 SMNVEV (reference sequence). CDR3 length: 16 residues. Trimming cost V 5 bases and J 0 bases, with 17 bases left between them.

This clonotype was observed a handful of times. The rearrangement joins TRBV4-3 to TRBJ1-1; TRBD1 matches 7 bases. Germline V gene sequence: CDR1 LGHNA, CDR2 YSLEER. The CDR3 contains 15 residues. Trimming cost V 4 bases and J 1 base; bases outside gene matches: 6. CDR3 sequence reads: CASSRHQGENTEAFF. The CDR3 DNA reads as TGCGCCAGCAGCCGCCATCAGGGGGAGAACACTGAAGCTTTCTTT.

This clonotype was seen only a few times. This chain joins TRBV11-2 and TRBJ1-5; unclear D gene. The CDR3 sequence is 13 residues long. CDR1 and CDR2 (germline): SGHAT, FQNNGV. V lost 1 base to trimming and J lost 8 bases, with 9 bases between them. The CDR3 coding sequence is TGTGCCAGCAGCTTAGCGCAGATGGAGCCCCAGCATTTT. Translating gives CASSLAQMEPQHF.

This clonotype was counted a few times. The V and J genes are TRBV6-5 and TRBJ2-1, with no clear D. The DNA end is more similar to TRBJ2-7, so the J call may be wrong. Germline V CDR1 and CDR2: MNHEY, SVGAGI. CDR3 length: 13 amino acids. In DNA, the CDR3 is TGTGCCAGCAGGACCCACGGCTACAATGAGCAGTACTTC. The encoded protein is CASRTHGYNEQYF.

This sequence joins TRBV6-6 and TRBJ2-6; the D is unclear. Per the germline V gene, CDR1 is MNHNY and CDR2 is SVGAGI (reference sequence). V lost 7 bases and J 2 bases, leaving 6 bases between the germline ends. This CDR3 is 13 amino acids long. The CDR3 bases are TGTGCCAGCAAGAAGACTGGGGCCAACGTCCTGACTTTC. Its translation: CASKKTGANVLTF.

The CDR3 DNA reads TGCGCCAGCAGCCTCAGTCCAGGTAGCTCCTACAATGAGCAGTTCTTC. Translating gives CASSLSPGSSYNEQFF. J is TRBJ2-1 and V is TRBV5-1, with D uncertain. V was clipped by 4 bases and J by 0 bases, with 14 bases between them. The CDR3 contains 16 residues. Germline V lookup: CDR1 SGHRS, CDR2 YFSETQ.

This clonotype was seen ten or more times. V and J are TRBV9 and TRBJ1-2; D is uncertain. V gave up 0 bases and J gave up 1 base, with 10 bases separating them. Germline CDR1 reads SGDLS; CDR2 reads YYNGEE. The CDR3 covers 15 residues. CDR3 nucleotide sequence: TGTGCCAGCAGCGTAGGAGGGTTGAATAACTATGGCTACACCTTC. Its translation: CASSVGGLNNYGYTF. The full variable domain, its missing parts supplied by reference TRBV9 and TRBJ1-2, is DSGVTQTPKHLITATGQRVTLRCSPRSGDLSVYWYQQSLDQGLQFLIQYYNGEERAKGNILERFSAQQFPDLHSELNLSSLELGDSALYFCASSVGGLNNYGYTFGSGTRLTVV.

This clonotype was counted between two and nine times. The genes are TRBV4-3 and TRBJ2-7, with 7 positions matching TRBD1. Germline CDR1 and CDR2: LGHNA and YSLEER. The length of the CDR3 is 14 residues. V gave up 4 bases and J gave up 3 bases; unmatched junction bases: 6. The CDR3 DNA sequence: TGCGCCAGCAGCCGGTCCCGGGACAGCTACGAGCAGTACTTC. Translating gives CASSRSRDSYEQYF.

V and J are TRBV5-1 and TRBJ2-1; TRBD1 matches 10 bases. The junction had 13 bases not matched to a gene; V was cut back by 5 bases and J by 8 bases. Germline CDR1 SGHRS, CDR2 YFSETQ. The CDR3 is 16 residues long. CDR3 DNA sequence: TGCGCCAGCAGTCTCCGGGCCGGGACAGGGGTACATGAGCAGTTCTTC. This encodes CASSLRAGTGVHEQFF.

This clonotype was detected a few times. The V call is TRBV29-1, the J call TRBJ2-3; D unresolved. The CDR3 is made up of 13 amino acids. The germline V gene encodes CDR1 SQVTM and CDR2 ANQGSEA. Trimming stripped 3 bases from V and 0 bases from J, with 7 bases between. The chain's CDR3 is CSVDAQSTDTQYF. In DNA form, the CDR3 reads TGCAGCGTTGATGCGCAGAGCACAGATACGCAGTATTTT.

This clonotype was detected ten times or more. This chain links TRBV3-1 with TRBJ2-3; D is uncertain. Trimming cost V 0 bases and J 4 bases, with 11 bases left between them. The CDR3 has 15 residues. The germline gives CDR1 LGHDT, CDR2 YNNKEL (reference sequence). CDR3 amino acids: CASSQDGAPPDTQYF. CDR3 coding DNA: TGTGCCAGCAGCCAAGATGGCGCGCCCCCAGATACGCAGTATTTT.

A single count supports this clonotype. This chain joins TRBV29-1 and TRBJ2-3; no clear D. The CDR3 contains 14 residues. CDR1 SQVTM and CDR2 ANQGSEA come from the germline V gene. V lost 7 bases and J 2 bases, leaving 16 bases between the germline ends. For the CDR3, the DNA is TGCAGCGCATATCGCTCACTACTCACAGATACGCAGTATTTT. Protein product: CSAYRSLLTDTQYF.

The V call is TRBV3-1, the J call TRBJ2-5; D remains unclear. Trimming took 2 bases from V and 2 from J, leaving 3 bases between them. CDR3 length: 12 amino acids. The germline V gene has CDR1 LGHDT and CDR2 YNNKEL (reference sequence). The CDR3 DNA sequence: TGTGCCAGCAGCCAATGGCAAGAGACCCAGTACTTC. Its protein is CASSQWQETQYF.

This sequence joins TRBV7-2 and TRBJ2-1; a possible D gene is TRBD1 (6 bases). The J call may be mistaken, given a closer DNA end match to TRBJ2-7. Germline CDR1 is SGHTA and CDR2 is FQGNSA. The CDR3 runs to 16 residues. The CDR3 DNA is TGTGCCAGCAGCTTAGCCCCGGGGACATCACGCTACGAGCAGTACTTC. This translates into CASSLAPGTSRYEQYF.

With respect to this clonotype: A single base separates this from a much larger clone, so it may be a read error. The chain has TRBV6-5 and TRBJ1-5, with D possibly being TRBD1 (6 bases). Germline V gives CDR1 MNHEY, CDR2 SVGAGI. The CDR3 consists of 12 residues. The V gene lost 6 bases and the J gene lost 7 bases, with 10 bases spanning the gap. The CDR3 is CASRQGRQPQHF. CDR3 sequence (DNA): TGTGCCAGCAGACAGGGTAGGCAGCCCCAGCATTTT.

This clonotype has more than one count but fewer than ten. The genes are TRBV12-3 or TRBV12-4 and TRBJ1-5; D unclear. This CDR3 is built from 15 residues. Trimming cost V 6 bases and J 0 bases, with 12 bases left between them. CDR3 nucleotide sequence: TGTGCCAGCAGGGCCCCGGGAAATAGCAATCAGCCCCAGCATTTT. Translating it yields CASRAPGNSNQPQHF.

The J gene is TRBJ2-3, the V gene TRBV10-3; D not certain. The CDR3 length is 16 residues. Germline CDR1 reads ENHRY; CDR2 reads SYGVKD. This chain's CDR3 is CVTSESVRAGTDTQYF. The DNA for the CDR3 is TGTGTCACCAGTGAGTCGGTCCGCGCCGGCACAGATACGCAGTATTTT.

This clonotype was observed a few times. The chain couples TRBV27 to TRBJ2-2; tentative D call: TRBD2 (5 bases). V was trimmed by 3 bases and J by 0 bases, leaving 8 bases between them. The germline gives CDR1 MNHEY, CDR2 SMNVEV (reference sequence). The CDR3 loop spans 15 amino acids. The CDR3 region is CASSLEDANTGELFF. For the CDR3, the DNA is TGTGCCAGCAGTTTGGAGGACGCGAACACCGGGGAGCTGTTTTTT.

This clonotype was picked up a small number of times. V is TRBV11-3 and J is TRBJ1-5, with 7 nucleotides matching TRBD1. This CDR3 has 18 residues. Germline lookup yields CDR1 SGHNT and CDR2 YENEEA. Trimming cost V 5 bases and J 3 bases; bases outside gene matches: 16. The CDR3 DNA sequence: TGTGCCAGCAGCCTAAAGACTAACTGGGACAGTCACAATCAGCCCCAGCATTTT. Amino acid sequence: CASSLKTNWDSHNQPQHF.

This chain links TRBV19 with TRBJ2-3; 7 bases are shared with TRBD2. V was clipped by 4 bases and J by 0 bases; unmatched bases: 7. Looked up from germline, CDR1 is LNHDA and CDR2 is SQIVND (reference sequence). The CDR3 length is 16 residues. DNA for the CDR3: TGTGCCAGTAGTAGCGGGAGCCTGGGAAGCACAGATACGCAGTATTTT. Its translation: CASSSGSLGSTDTQYF.

In this sample, this clonotype turned up a few times. J is TRBJ2-5 and V is TRBV30; D remains unclear. There are 13 residues in the CDR3. V lost 4 bases to trimming and J lost 4 bases, with 13 bases between them. Germline lookup yields CDR1 GTSNPN and CDR2 SVGIG (reference sequence). CDR3 bases: TGTGCCTGGACAGACAATGTCCGAGAGACCCAGTACTTC. Protein: CAWTDNVRETQYF.

This clonotype was observed a handful of times. The chain recombines TRBV4-1 with TRBJ1-5, with a weak D call TRBD1 (6 bases). CDR1 and CDR2 from the germline V gene are MGHRA and YSYEKL. Trimming cost V 0 bases and J 4 bases, with 10 bases left between them. This CDR3 is 15 amino acids long. Written as DNA, the CDR3 is TGCGCCAGCAGCCAAGACAGGGGCGATAATCAGCCCCAGCATTTT. Translated, it gives CASSQDRGDNQPQHF.